This T cell receptor beta chain derives from a study of human T cells and chemical hapten exposure. On the study more broadly: Patch tests delivered 0.01% DPC to the upper back and were evaluated at 6 days.

Germline trimming cut 5 bases from V and 4 bases from J; bases unmatched to any gene: 2. The CDR3 is made up of 13 amino acids. The germline CDR1 and CDR2 sequences are SGHTA and FQGNSA. Whole-study findings and limits: Expanded TCRs created a significantly greater count of big CDR3 similarity clusters than controls did.

Note on this clonotype: Its antigen remains unidentified.

Sample time point: patch test 3, about 24 weeks after DPC sensitization. The treatment was: therapeutic diphenylcyclopropenone sensitization with weekly scalp DPC. MiXCR, run by TCRdb on the RACE reads, gives a single entry per CDR3 protein. Of 95,000 to 150,000 distinct CDR3 sequences listed, 11% are singletons. Sequenced here: whole blood, sampled in connection with sensitization to the hapten diphenylcyclopropenone (DPC). The J gene is TRBJ2-7, the V gene TRBV7-2, with 10 positions matching TRBD2. This TCR was recovered from a woman aged 50 to 60 with alopecia areata. Some clones in this sample may be carry-over from other donors' samples. The CDR3, as DNA: TGTGCCAGCAGCCAGCGGGAGGGGTACGAGCAGTACTTC. Protein product: CASSQREGYEQYF.